A selection of T cell receptor beta chains follows, all from one sample in a study of blood T cell repertoires in COVID-19. Data came from immunoSEQ multiplex PCR; TCRdb stores just in-frame clones and leaves some out. This table has hundreds of thousands of clones, about 91% appearing once. The sample taken for sequencing was peripheral blood. The receptor source for this set is a woman aged 55 to 70 with acute or convalescent COVID-19. CDR3s include the opening cysteine and the closing phenylalanine or tryptophan. The D gene is left open where the match is weak. Not every row has a clone size; where given, it reads once, few, many or a size class.

J gene: TRBJ2-5
D gene: TRBD1
V gene: TRBV6-5
clone size: few
CDR3 protein: CASRGQAHPQYF
CDR3 DNA: TGTGCCAGCAGGGGACAGGCCCATCCCCAGTACTTC

J gene: TRBJ2-2
D gene: TRBD1
V gene: TRBV9
clone size: .
CDR3 protein: CASSIQGANGGELFF
CDR3 DNA: TGTGCCAGCAGCATCCAGGGGGCTAACGGCGGGGAGCTGTTTTTT

J gene: TRBJ2-5
D gene: TRBD1
V gene: TRBV19
clone size: .
CDR3 protein: CASSRDRGLQETQYF
CDR3 DNA: TGTGCCAGTAGTAGGGACAGGGGCCTCCAAGAGACCCAGTACTTC

J gene: TRBJ2-7
D gene: TRBD1
V gene: TRBV28
clone size: .
CDR3 protein: CASRSTGGSYEQYF
CDR3 DNA: TGTGCCAGCAGATCGACAGGGGGTTCCTACGAGCAGTACTTC

J gene: TRBJ2-5
D gene: .
V gene: TRBV19
clone size: once
CDR3 protein: CASSIRFGREETQYF
CDR3 DNA: TGTGCCAGTAGTATAAGGTTCGGCAGGGAAGAGACCCAGTACTTC

J gene: TRBJ2-5
D gene: TRBD1
V gene: TRBV3-1/TRBV3-2
clone size: .
CDR3 protein: CASTPGGLLQETQYF
CDR3 DNA: TGTGCCAGCACCCCAGGGGGCCTATTGCAAGAGACCCAGTACTTC

J gene: TRBJ2-1
D gene: TRBD2
V gene: TRBV19
clone size: .
CDR3 protein: CASRGLADYNEQFF
CDR3 DNA: TGTGCCAGTAGGGGACTAGCGGATTACAATGAGCAGTTCTTC

J gene: TRBJ1-5
D gene: TRBD1
V gene: TRBV3-1/TRBV3-2
clone size: .
CDR3 protein: CASSQAGTGGNQPQHF
CDR3 DNA: TGTGCCAGCAGCCAAGCAGGGACAGGGGGTAATCAGCCCCAGCATTTT

J gene: TRBJ1-1
D gene: .
V gene: TRBV29-1
clone size: .
CDR3 protein: CSVDRPNTEAFF
CDR3 DNA: TGCAGCGTTGACAGGCCCAACACTGAAGCTTTCTTT

J gene: TRBJ1-3
D gene: TRBD1
V gene: TRBV7-9
clone size: .
CDR3 protein: CASSLGQGASGNTIYF
CDR3 DNA: TGTGCCAGCAGCCTTGGACAGGGGGCGAGTGGAAACACCATATATTTT

J gene: TRBJ1-4
D gene: TRBD1
V gene: TRBV7-2
clone size: once
CDR3 protein: CASSGGQGATNEKLFF
CDR3 DNA: TGTGCCAGCAGCGGAGGACAGGGGGCAACTAATGAAAAACTGTTTTTT

J gene: TRBJ2-7
D gene: TRBD2
V gene: TRBV29-1
clone size: .
CDR3 protein: CSVTGGTSAGYEQYF
CDR3 DNA: TGCAGCGTGACCGGCGGTACTAGCGCGGGGTACGAGCAGTACTTC

J gene: TRBJ2-3
D gene: TRBD2
V gene: TRBV7-8
clone size: .
CDR3 protein: CASSIGLAGSTDTQYF
CDR3 DNA: TGTGCCAGCAGCATCGGACTAGCGGGAAGCACAGATACGCAGTATTTT

J gene: TRBJ2-5
D gene: .
V gene: TRBV19
clone size: .
CDR3 protein: CASSITRARRETQYF
CDR3 DNA: TGTGCCAGTAGTATTACGAGGGCCCGGCGGGAGACCCAGTACTTC

J gene: TRBJ1-1
D gene: TRBD1
V gene: TRBV28
clone size: .
CDR3 protein: CASRTGVNTEAFF
CDR3 DNA: TGTGCCAGCAGGACAGGGGTGAACACTGAAGCTTTCTTT

J gene: TRBJ2-5
D gene: TRBD2
V gene: TRBV5-1
clone size: once
CDR3 protein: CASSLPGLAGGPQETQYF
CDR3 DNA: TGCGCCAGCAGCCTCCCGGGACTAGCGGGAGGGCCCCAGGAGACCCAGTACTTC

J gene: TRBJ1-2
D gene: .
V gene: TRBV4-1
clone size: .
CDR3 protein: CASSPRSEGMYGYTF
CDR3 DNA: TGCGCCAGCAGCCCCCGGTCAGAGGGTATGTATGGCTACACCTTC

J gene: TRBJ2-1
D gene: .
V gene: TRBV24-1
clone size: .
CDR3 protein: CATSDFGAGSYNEQFF
CDR3 DNA: TGTGCCACCAGTGATTTTGGGGCAGGCTCCTACAATGAGCAGTTCTTC

J gene: TRBJ1-5
D gene: .
V gene: TRBV6-2/TRBV6-3
clone size: once
CDR3 protein: CASSFLQGSIQPQHF
CDR3 DNA: TGTGCCAGCAGTTTCTTGCAGGGATCTATTCAGCCCCAGCATTTT

J gene: TRBJ1-1
D gene: .
V gene: TRBV3-1/TRBV3-2
clone size: .
CDR3 protein: CASSQEAQEAFF
CDR3 DNA: TGTGCCAGCAGCCAAGAAGCCCAAGAAGCTTTCTTT

J gene: TRBJ2-5
D gene: .
V gene: TRBV18
clone size: .
CDR3 protein: CASSRVRSDAETQYF
CDR3 DNA: TGTGCCAGCTCACGTGTTCGTAGCGATGCTGAGACCCAGTACTTC

J gene: TRBJ2-1
D gene: .
V gene: TRBV5-1
clone size: .
CDR3 protein: CASSARDSGYNEQFF
CDR3 DNA: TGCGCCAGCAGCGCCCGGGACTCGGGCTACAATGAGCAGTTCTTC

J gene: TRBJ1-2
D gene: TRBD1
V gene: TRBV5-4
clone size: .
CDR3 protein: CASSRPGQNYGYTF
CDR3 DNA: TGTGCCAGCAGCCGTCCGGGACAGAACTATGGCTACACCTTC

J gene: TRBJ1-3
D gene: TRBD1
V gene: TRBV5-8
clone size: few
CDR3 protein: CASSSRLDRGNTIYF
CDR3 DNA: TGTGCCAGCAGCTCGCGTTTGGACAGGGGAAACACCATATATTTT

J gene: TRBJ1-1
D gene: TRBD1
V gene: TRBV5-1
clone size: once
CDR3 protein: CASSLAKGAVGTEAFF
CDR3 DNA: TGCGCCAGCAGCTTGGCCAAGGGGGCAGTTGGCACTGAAGCTTTCTTT

J gene: TRBJ2-7
D gene: .
V gene: TRBV27
clone size: once
CDR3 protein: CASSGKGDMFSYEQYF
CDR3 DNA: TGTGCCAGCAGTGGAAAGGGAGACATGTTCTCCTACGAGCAGTACTTC

J gene: TRBJ2-1
D gene: TRBD1
V gene: TRBV19
clone size: .
CDR3 protein: CASSLTGTGDTNEQFF
CDR3 DNA: TGTGCCAGTAGTCTTACCGGGACAGGGGACACCAATGAGCAGTTCTTC

J gene: TRBJ1-4
D gene: .
V gene: TRBV7-2
clone size: once
CDR3 protein: CASSLDQAVNEKLFF
CDR3 DNA: TGTGCCAGCAGCTTAGACCAGGCCGTTAATGAAAAACTGTTTTTT

J gene: TRBJ2-1
D gene: .
V gene: TRBV6-5
clone size: once
CDR3 protein: CASSYGQSYNEQFF
CDR3 DNA: TGTGCCAGCAGTTACGGGCAGTCCTACAATGAGCAGTTCTTC

J gene: TRBJ2-1
D gene: .
V gene: TRBV4-1
clone size: .
CDR3 protein: CASSSQSGWGNEQFF
CDR3 DNA: TGCGCCAGCAGCTCGCAAAGCGGGTGGGGCAATGAGCAGTTCTTC

J gene: TRBJ2-1
D gene: .
V gene: TRBV6-5
clone size: .
CDR3 protein: CASSYARMNNEQFF
CDR3 DNA: TGTGCCAGCAGTTACGCGCGCATGAACAATGAGCAGTTCTTC

J gene: TRBJ1-4
D gene: .
V gene: TRBV6-5
clone size: .
CDR3 protein: CASYRGGQGNEKLFF
CDR3 DNA: TGTGCCAGCTATAGGGGAGGGCAGGGGAACGAAAAACTGTTTTTT

J gene: TRBJ2-7
D gene: TRBD2
V gene: TRBV9
clone size: few
CDR3 protein: CASSEGLAVGEQYF
CDR3 DNA: TGTGCCAGCAGCGAAGGACTAGCCGTTGGCGAGCAGTACTTC

J gene: TRBJ2-5
D gene: .
V gene: TRBV18
clone size: .
CDR3 protein: CASSPLRVQETQYF
CDR3 DNA: TGTGCCAGCTCACCACTCCGGGTCCAAGAGACCCAGTACTTC

J gene: TRBJ2-5
D gene: .
V gene: TRBV28
clone size: .
CDR3 protein: CASSLGWGRETQYF
CDR3 DNA: TGTGCCAGCAGTCTCGGGTGGGGGCGAGAGACCCAGTACTTC

J gene: TRBJ2-5
D gene: TRBD2
V gene: TRBV2
clone size: .
CDR3 protein: CASSRGGIQETQYF
CDR3 DNA: TGTGCCAGCAGCCGCGGGGGGATCCAAGAGACCCAGTACTTC

J gene: TRBJ1-2
D gene: .
V gene: TRBV19
clone size: .
CDR3 protein: CASTPGEFSGYTF
CDR3 DNA: TGTGCCAGTACCCCCGGTGAGTTTTCCGGCTACACCTTC

J gene: TRBJ2-7
D gene: .
V gene: TRBV7-2
clone size: few
CDR3 protein: CASSLGGGLHEQYF
CDR3 DNA: TGTGCCAGCAGCTTGGGAGGGGGTCTCCACGAGCAGTACTTC

J gene: TRBJ1-2
D gene: .
V gene: TRBV19
clone size: .
CDR3 protein: CASSIVLQGSGGYTF
CDR3 DNA: TGTGCCAGTAGTATAGTCCTACAGGGCTCCGGCGGCTACACCTTC

J gene: TRBJ2-3
D gene: TRBD2
V gene: TRBV24-1
clone size: .
CDR3 protein: CATSDVSGSTDTQYF
CDR3 DNA: TGTGCCACCAGTGATGTTAGCGGGAGCACAGATACGCAGTATTTT

J gene: TRBJ1-4
D gene: .
V gene: TRBV19
clone size: .
CDR3 protein: CASSTGSDNEKLFF
CDR3 DNA: TGTGCCAGTAGTACAGGGTCGGATAATGAAAAACTGTTTTTT

J gene: TRBJ2-5
D gene: .
V gene: TRBV5-4
clone size: .
CDR3 protein: CASNLDSVQETQYF
CDR3 DNA: TGTGCCAGCAACTTGGACAGTGTCCAAGAGACCCAGTACTTC

J gene: TRBJ1-1
D gene: TRBD1
V gene: TRBV18
clone size: .
CDR3 protein: CASSLGQGAEAFF
CDR3 DNA: TGTGCCAGCTCACTCGGACAGGGGGCTGAAGCTTTCTTT

J gene: TRBJ1-4
D gene: .
V gene: TRBV28
clone size: .
CDR3 protein: CASSLGGPRTNEKLFF
CDR3 DNA: TGTGCCAGCAGTTTAGGGGGCCCGAGGACTAATGAAAAACTGTTTTTT

J gene: TRBJ2-7
D gene: TRBD1
V gene: TRBV4-2
clone size: .
CDR3 protein: CASSQVDRGSSYEQYF
CDR3 DNA: TGTGCCAGCAGCCAAGTAGACAGGGGCTCCTCCTACGAGCAGTACTTC

J gene: TRBJ1-2
D gene: .
V gene: TRBV3-1/TRBV3-2
clone size: .
CDR3 protein: CASSQERGNYGYTF
CDR3 DNA: TGTGCCAGCAGCCAAGAAAGGGGTAACTATGGCTACACCTTC

J gene: TRBJ2-7
D gene: TRBD1
V gene: TRBV5-4
clone size: .
CDR3 protein: CASSLEGAVQNLYEQYF
CDR3 DNA: TGTGCCAGCAGCTTGGAGGGGGCGGTACAGAACCTCTACGAGCAGTACTTC

J gene: TRBJ2-3
D gene: .
V gene: TRBV20-1
clone size: .
CDR3 protein: CSARLATTQYF
CDR3 DNA: TGCAGTGCTAGGCTAGCGACTACGCAGTATTTT

J gene: TRBJ2-6
D gene: TRBD1
V gene: TRBV27
clone size: .
CDR3 protein: CASSAPGQRISGANVLTF
CDR3 DNA: TGTGCCAGCAGTGCGCCGGGACAGCGAATCTCTGGGGCCAACGTCCTGACTTTC

J gene: TRBJ1-5
D gene: .
V gene: TRBV6-2/TRBV6-3
clone size: .
CDR3 protein: CASSYGQGPQPQHF
CDR3 DNA: TGTGCCAGCAGTTACGGGCAGGGGCCACAGCCCCAGCATTTT

J gene: TRBJ2-7
D gene: .
V gene: TRBV6-6
clone size: .
CDR3 protein: CASSYLTDEQYF
CDR3 DNA: TGTGCCAGCAGTTACTTAACGGACGAGCAGTACTTC

J gene: TRBJ1-2
D gene: .
V gene: TRBV9
clone size: .
CDR3 protein: CASSAPRAGQNGYTF
CDR3 DNA: TGTGCCAGCAGCGCCCCTAGGGCAGGGCAAAATGGCTACACCTTC

J gene: TRBJ2-3
D gene: TRBD1
V gene: TRBV5-1
clone size: .
CDR3 protein: CASSLESTGPDTQYF
CDR3 DNA: TGCGCCAGCAGCTTGGAGTCGACAGGGCCAGATACGCAGTATTTT

J gene: TRBJ2-7
D gene: TRBD1
V gene: TRBV5-1
clone size: .
CDR3 protein: CASSSTGVGYEQYF
CDR3 DNA: TGCGCCAGCAGCTCAACAGGGGTAGGCTACGAGCAGTACTTC

J gene: TRBJ1-2
D gene: TRBD1
V gene: TRBV19
clone size: few
CDR3 protein: CASHLGTGGMDGYTF
CDR3 DNA: TGTGCCAGCCACCTGGGGACAGGGGGAATGGATGGCTACACCTTC